This T cell receptor beta chain derives from a study of blood T cell repertoires in COVID-19. Study-wide context: Italy, Spain and the United States were the sources of the convalescent and acute COVID-19 samples. Nucleic acid was either cDNA or gDNA, and it came from T cells, B-cell-depleted T cells, or PBMCs.

TCRdb's copy holds only in-frame clones and misses some; the assay was immunoSEQ multiplex PCR. The table includes fewer than 300,000 clones, 75% to 95% detected once. Germline CDR1 is GTSNPN and CDR2 is SVGIG (reference sequence). Trimming removed 4 bases at V and 8 bases at J, with 11 bases between. CDR3 length: 11 amino acids. The source is a woman in her twenties or thirties who had recovered from COVID-19. Material for sequencing was PBMCs or T cells enriched from blood (not recorded which). The chain has TRBV30 and TRBJ1-2; no clear D. The CDR3 reads CAWKVLAGYTF. CDR3 DNA: TGTGCCTGGAAAGTTCTGGCCGGCTACACCTTC.